Below, 32 T cell receptor beta chains from the same sample are listed, as sequenced in a study of prognosis after radiotherapy for stage I lung cancer. The TCR beta CDR3 region was amplified from genomic DNA, with two rounds of multiplex PCR being used for the amplification. The use of primers specific to each TRBV and TRBJ gene characterized first-round PCR. A single record per CDR3 protein comes from TCRdb applying MiXCR to the multiplex PCR reads. This table holds around 30,000 distinct CDR3 sequences, less than 40% found once. The sample was PBMCs, taken before or after stereotactic body radiation therapy (not recorded which). The receptor set was obtained from a donor aged 50 or older with non-small cell lung cancer.

Only a few counts were recorded for this clonotype. The chain links TRBV29-1 to TRBJ1-1, with 9 bases matching TRBD1. The CDR3 has 12 amino acids. Germline V gene data show CDR1 as SQVTM and CDR2 as ANQGSEA. Trimming at V came to 6 bases and at J to 4 bases, leaving 3 bases not matched to a gene. The CDR3 DNA is TGCAGCGTCAGACAGGGGGGCACTGAAGCTTTCTTT. Translating it yields CSVRQGGTEAFF.

V and J are TRBV2 and TRBJ2-1, with 7 bases matching TRBD2. Germline lookup yields CDR1 SNHLY and CDR2 FYNNEI. V lost 5 bases to trimming and J lost 7 bases; unmatched junction nucleotides: 8. The CDR3 has 14 residues. CDR3 nucleotides: TGTGCCAGCAGTCAAAACCCACTAGCGAATGAGCAGTTCTTC. Amino acid sequence: CASSQNPLANEQFF.

The chain couples TRBV6-5 to TRBJ2-3; TRBD1 matches at 12 bases. V was pared by 4 bases and J by 3 bases, with 2 bases of the junction left unmatched. The CDR3 is 15 residues long. Germline CDR1 and CDR2: MNHEY and SVGAGI. CDR3 nucleotide sequence: TGTGCCAGCAGTTTGGGACAGGGGGCGACAGATACGCAGTATTTT. It specifies CASSLGQGATDTQYF.

Of note for this clonotype: The likely explanation is a read error, given a far larger clone one base away. This chain connects TRBV6-8 to TRBJ1-1; the D is unclear. The length of the CDR3 is 16 residues. Trimming left V 6 bases short and J 1 base short, with 18 bases between. Germline-derived CDR1 and CDR2 are MNHGY and SAAAGT. For the CDR3, the DNA is TGTGCCAGCAGCCCCCCCTGCCGTCGGGAGAACACTGAAGCTTTCTTT. Translated: CASSPPCRRENTEAFF.

This clonotype was seen at least ten times. The chain has TRBV28 and TRBJ1-1, with 8 bases that match TRBD1. Trimming cost V 4 bases and J 1 base; bases outside gene matches: 8. There are 16 residues in the CDR3. Germline V gene sequence: CDR1 MDHEN, CDR2 SYDVKM. The CDR3 DNA follows: TGTGCCAGCAGTTCATGGACAGGGACGCCGAACACTGAAGCTTTCTTT. As protein: CASSSWTGTPNTEAFF.

This clonotype was seen at least ten times. The chain links TRBV2 to TRBJ2-7, with D tentatively TRBD1 (6 bases). CDR3 size: 15 residues. In germline, CDR1 is SNHLY, CDR2 FYNNEI. V gave up 7 bases and J gave up 1 base, with 17 bases separating them. This chain's CDR3 is CASNTQGWMSYEQYF. The CDR3 DNA is TGTGCCAGCAATACTCAGGGGTGGATGTCCTACGAGCAGTACTTC.

There are many counts of this clonotype. The gene calls are TRBV5-1 and TRBJ2-7, with D unresolved. Germline V gene lookup returns CDR1 SGHRS and CDR2 YFSETQ. This CDR3 is 15 amino acids long. The V end was cut by 0 bases, the J end by 9 bases, with 19 bases between. This CDR3 reads CASSLDGSIAPVQYF. CDR3 bases: TGCGCCAGCAGCTTGGACGGCAGTATCGCCCCCGTGCAGTACTTC.

A remark on this clonotype: The likely explanation is a read error, given a far larger clone one base away. This chain links TRBV6-1 with TRBJ2-3; tentatively, D is TRBD2 (6 bases). In germline, CDR1 is MNHNS, CDR2 SASEGT. The CDR3 is 18 amino acids. The V end was cut by 3 bases, the J end by 6 bases, with 25 bases between. The CDR3, as DNA: TGTGCCAGCAGTGACTCGACCCCGGGGGTCCCCACTTCCGATACGCAGTATTTT. Translated, it gives CASSDSTPGVPTSDTQYF.

This clonotype is labeled as medium-sized. This sequence joins TRBV5-1 and TRBJ2-3; D not resolved. CDR1 and CDR2 from the germline V gene are SGHRS and YFSETQ. V was cut by 0 bases and J by 4 bases, with 12 bases left in between. The CDR3 consists of 15 residues. The CDR3 reads CASSLGGDRADTQYF. The CDR3 nucleotides are TGCGCCAGCAGCTTGGGGGGTGATAGGGCAGATACGCAGTATTTT. Looking up the rest from reference TRBV5-1 and TRBJ2-3 gives the full variable domain: KAGVTQTPRYLIKTRGQQVTLSCSPISGHRSVSWYQQTPGQGLQFLFEYFSETQRNKGNFPGRFSGRQFSNSRSEMNVSTLELGDSALYLCASSLGGDRADTQYFGPGTRLTVL.

This clonotype was observed at least ten times. The chain combines TRBV9 with TRBJ1-3, with 7 bases that match TRBD1. V shed 3 bases and J 2 bases; nucleotides not matched to a gene: 5. From germline, CDR1 is SGDLS and CDR2 YYNGEE. The CDR3 runs to 15 residues. CDR3 amino acids: CASSDRQGPGNTIYF. In DNA, the CDR3 is TGTGCCAGCAGCGACCGACAGGGACCTGGAAACACCATATATTTT.

A word on this clonotype: Mismatch with germline at one junction end may stem from a read error. The chain carries TRBV5-1 and TRBJ1-1, with D unclear. Germline lookup yields CDR1 SGHRS and CDR2 YFSETQ. This CDR3 has 14 residues. CDR3 loop: CAGSLGNHSTEAFF. In nucleotides, the CDR3 is TGCGCCGGCAGCTTGGGTAACCACTCCACTGAAGCTTTCTTT.

This clonotype was recorded once. The chain joins TRBV30 to TRBJ2-5; TRBD1 might be the D (5 bases). V was shortened by 2 bases and J by 2 bases, with 12 bases between the two germline ends. Germline loops: CDR1 GTSNPN, CDR2 SVGIG (reference sequence). The length of the CDR3 is 14 residues. DNA of the CDR3: TGTGCCTGGAGTTATGGGTCAGGGCAAGAGACCCAGTACTTC. The encoded protein is CAWSYGSGQETQYF.

On this clonotype: This likely reflects a read error, since a far larger clone is one base away. V usage is TRBV6-2 or TRBV6-3 and J usage is TRBJ2-1, with D perhaps matching TRBD1 or TRBD2 (5 bases each). CDR3 length: 15 amino acids. CDR1 is MNHEY and CDR2 is SVGEGT in the germline V gene. With 10 bases removed from V and 5 bases from J, the gap between germline ends came to 21 bases. CDR3 coding DNA: TGTGCCACCTACCCCAGCGTGAGGGGAAACAATGAGCAGTTCTTC. As protein: CATYPSVRGNNEQFF.

The chain has TRBV27 and TRBJ2-5; the match to TRBD1 covers 8 bases. From germline, CDR1 is MNHEY and CDR2 SMNVEV (reference sequence). The trim removed 9 bases at V and 1 base at J, leaving 10 bases unmatched. This CDR3 has 15 residues. The CDR3 here is CASSIYRGSQETQYF. In DNA, the CDR3 is TGTGCCAGTAGTATTTACAGGGGGTCCCAAGAGACCCAGTACTTC.

Turning to this clonotype: This likely stems from a read error, as it lies one base from a far larger clone. This chain joins TRBV6-5 and TRBJ1-2; D is ambiguous. This CDR3 region has 13 residues. Germline V gene lookup returns CDR1 MNHEY and CDR2 SVGAGI. V lost 7 bases, J lost 4 bases, and 13 bases lay in between. The CDR3 DNA reads TGTGCCAGCAAATTAAGGGTAGGCTATGGCTACACCTTC. Amino acid sequence: CASKLRVGYGYTF.

This sequence joins TRBV11-2 and TRBJ1-2; 7 nucleotides line up with TRBD1. This CDR3 region has 15 residues. Looked up from germline, CDR1 is SGHAT and CDR2 is FQNNGV. The junction had 8 bases not matched to a gene; V was cut back by 2 bases and J by 5 bases. CDR3 in DNA: TGTGCCAGCAGCTTAAGGACCAGGGGGAAATATGGCTACACCTTC. Amino acid sequence: CASSLRTRGKYGYTF.

This clonotype was observed at least ten times. The chain recombines TRBV4-1 with TRBJ1-5; possibly TRBD1 for D (5 bases). Germline values: CDR1 MGHRA, CDR2 YSYEKL. The CDR3 has 15 residues. Trimming took off 2 bases at V and 1 base at J, with 9 bases between the two ends. The CDR3 reads CASSQQGLSNQPQHF. CDR3 nucleotide sequence: TGCGCCAGCAGCCAACAGGGATTAAGCAATCAGCCCCAGCATTTT.

Note on this clonotype: This likely stems from a read error, as it lies one base from a far larger clone. This rearrangement joins TRBV6-2 or TRBV6-3 to TRBJ2-3, with 9 bases that match TRBD1. The J call could be wrong; TRBJ2-7 is a better fit for the DNA end. CDR1 MNHEY and CDR2 SVGEGT come from the germline V gene. The CDR3 has 16 amino acids. The CDR3 is CASSVRTGDGVFEQYF. The CDR3 DNA follows: TGTGCCAGCAGTGTGCGGACAGGGGATGGGGTATTCGAACAGTACTTC.

Ten or more counts support this clonotype. The chain carries TRBV9 and TRBJ2-2; 7 bases agree with TRBD1. The germline V gene encodes CDR1 SGDLS and CDR2 YYNGEE. After removal of 4 bases from V and 4 bases from J, the junction contained 10 bases not matched to a gene. The CDR3 totals 16 residues. The CDR3 sequence: CASSIRTGGLTGELFF. The CDR3 coding sequence is TGTGCCAGCAGCATTAGGACAGGCGGTCTCACCGGGGAGCTGTTTTTT.

This clonotype was detected many times. The final CDR3 position lacks the conserved phenylalanine or tryptophan, pointing to a likely read error. The chain is built from TRBV6-2 or TRBV6-3 and TRBJ2-7, with no clear D. The CDR3 length is 12 residues. The ends were cut back, 7 bases at V and 2 bases at J, with 9 bases in the middle. Germline CDR1 reads MNHEY; CDR2 reads SVGEGT. This CDR3 reads CASKRLAYEQYL. CDR3 DNA sequence: TGTGCCAGCAAACGGCTGGCCTACGAGCAGTACCTC.

This clonotype is classed as medium-sized (0.01 to 0.1%). CDR3 sequence: CASSQDRWPSGANVLTF. CDR3 bases: TGTGCCAGCAGTCAGGACAGGTGGCCCTCTGGGGCCAACGTCCTGACTTTC. The genes are TRBV6-1 and TRBJ2-6; 7 positions agree with TRBD1. After removal of 5 bases from V and 0 bases from J, the junction contained 7 bases not matched to a gene. The CDR3 loop spans 17 amino acids. Germline CDR1 MNHNS, CDR2 SASEGT.

In its sample, this clonotype was seen many times. The chain carries TRBV5-1 and TRBJ2-3, with a weak D call TRBD2 (6 bases). Germline values: CDR1 SGHRS, CDR2 YFSETQ. The CDR3 spans 16 residues. V gave up 4 bases and J gave up 3 bases, with 18 bases separating them. The chain's CDR3 is CASSPRDFGTTDTQYF. The CDR3 DNA is TGCGCCAGCAGCCCAAGGGACTTTGGGACGACAGATACGCAGTATTTT.

This clonotype was found many times. The chain joins TRBV7-9 to TRBJ2-3; 7 positions match TRBD1. The V gene end was trimmed by 1 base and the J gene end by 8 bases; junction bases not matched to a gene: 12. CDR1 and CDR2 (germline): SEHNR, FQNEAQ (reference sequence). This CDR3 is built from 16 residues. The CDR3 DNA reads TGTGCCAGCAGCTTAGGTACAGGGGTGCTACTGGGTACGCAGTATTTT. This encodes CASSLGTGVLLGTQYF. Together with reference TRBV7-9 and TRBJ2-3, the CDR3 gives the full variable domain: DTGVSQNPRHKITKRGQNVTFRCDPISEHNRLYWYRQTLGQGPEFLTYFQNEAQLEKSRLLSDRFSAERPKGSFSTLEIQRTEQGDSAMYLCASSLGTGVLLGTQYFGPGTRLTVL.

This clonotype was recorded many times. This chain joins TRBV6-1 and TRBJ2-3, with D unclear. This CDR3 comprises 14 residues. Trimming shortened V by 1 base and J by 2 bases, and 7 bases separated the two germline ends. Germline loops: CDR1 MNHNS, CDR2 SASEGT. CDR3 coding DNA: TGTGCCAGCAGTGAAGGGTCAGTCACAGATACGCAGTATTTT. Translation gives CASSEGSVTDTQYF.

This clonotype has at least ten counts. The V call is TRBV6-1, the J call TRBJ1-1; D unresolved. There are 13 residues in the CDR3. Germline V lookup: CDR1 MNHNS, CDR2 SASEGT. V was trimmed by 4 bases and J by 4 bases, leaving 10 bases between them. CDR3 bases: TGTGCCAGCAGTGGGGTATTGGGCACTGAAGCTTTCTTT. Translated: CASSGVLGTEAFF.

In its sample, this clonotype was seen many times. DNA for the CDR3: TGTGCCAGCAGTGAATGGGGGGAGAACACCGGGGAGCTGTTTTTT. It is translated as CASSEWGENTGELFF. V and J are TRBV25-1 and TRBJ2-2, with a possible D match to TRBD2 (6 bases). Trimming stripped 1 base from V and 1 base from J, with 7 bases between. The CDR3 runs 15 residues. CDR1 is MGHDK, CDR2 SYGVNS, per germline.

Ten or more counts support this clonotype. V and J are TRBV3-1 and TRBJ1-4; 8 nucleotides line up with TRBD1. CDR1 is LGHDT, CDR2 YNNKEL, per germline (reference sequence). This CDR3 comprises 14 residues. J gave up 3 bases and V 4 bases, and 1 base lay outside the gene matches. The CDR3 nucleotides read TGTGCCAGCAGCCTGACAGGGGCTAATGAAAAACTGTTTTTT. This gives the protein CASSLTGANEKLFF.

This clonotype was counted ten times or more. The rearrangement joins TRBV20-1 to TRBJ1-5; 7 bases align to TRBD1. V lost 4 bases to trimming and J lost 0 bases; unmatched junction nucleotides: 3. Germline V gene lookup returns CDR1 DFQATT and CDR2 SNEGSKA (reference sequence). CDR3 size: 14 residues. CDR3 residues: CSATTGYSNQPQHF. CDR3 coding DNA: TGCAGTGCTACGACAGGGTATAGCAATCAGCCCCAGCATTTT.

This clonotype was found many times. This chain links TRBV20-1 with TRBJ1-1, with 10 bases that match TRBD1. V gave up 6 bases and J gave up 5 bases; unmatched junction bases: 6. Germline CDR1 is DFQATT and CDR2 is SNEGSKA (reference sequence). The CDR3 length is 13 residues. CDR3 coding DNA: TGCAGTGCCCTCGGACAGGGGGGGACTGAAGCTTTCTTT. This encodes CSALGQGGTEAFF.

This clonotype was found many times. This sequence joins TRBV6-2 or TRBV6-3 and TRBJ1-1; D not resolved. CDR1 and CDR2 (germline): MNHEY, SVGEGT. The CDR3 has 14 amino acids. Trimming shortened V by 6 bases and J by 0 bases, and 11 bases separated the two germline ends. The CDR3 is CASRKTRMNTEAFF. CDR3 bases: TGTGCCAGCAGAAAAACAAGAATGAACACTGAAGCTTTCTTT.

This clonotype was recorded at least ten times. The chain has TRBV19 and TRBJ2-3; D is unresolved. Germline values: CDR1 LNHDA, CDR2 SQIVND (reference sequence). This CDR3 has 15 residues. The V gene lost 2 bases and the J gene lost 6 bases, with 15 bases spanning the gap. The CDR3 DNA is TGTGCCAGTAGTATAAGTCCGAGTAGGATGGATACGCAGTATTTT. Translation gives CASSISPSRMDTQYF.

This clonotype was observed a single time. This chain joins TRBV28 and TRBJ2-6; D ambiguous. The germline V gene has CDR1 MDHEN and CDR2 SYDVKM. Trimming stripped 1 base from V and 0 bases from J, with 16 bases between. This CDR3 has 19 amino acids. In nucleotides, the CDR3 is TGTGCCAGCAGTTTATCCTATCCACAAGTCCTCTCTGGGGCCAACGTCCTGACTTTC. Residues: CASSLSYPQVLSGANVLTF. The full variable domain, completed using reference TRBV28 and TRBJ2-6, is DVKVTQSSRYLVKRTGEKVFLECVQDMDHENMFWYRQDPGLGLRLIYFSYDVKMKEKGDIPEGYSVSREKKERFSLILESASTNQTSMYLCASSLSYPQVLSGANVLTFGAGSRLTVL.